Given below is one T cell receptor beta chain in context. This clone has a single count. Which antigen it targets is not known. Base quality data are lacking; no much larger clone is found one base away. TCRbeta CDR3 regions were amplified from genomic DNA using the immunoSEQ Assay, a bias-controlled multiplex PCR. Concerning the study's data processing: The number of nucleated cells in each sample was estimated by amplification of reference gene primers within the assay. To quantify the absolute abundance of each unique TCRbeta CDR3 rearrangement, sequence reads were collapsed and filtered. For each sample, productive Simpson clonality was calculated as the square root of Simpson's diversity index across productive rearrangements. In TCRdb, the immuneACCESS table is reduced to in-frame sequences with V and J assigned. These tables do not hold every clone; where another copy was compared, an unresolved V gene accounts for under half, and the others remain unexplained. For V, J and clone size, that table is used; D and trimming come from the DNA. The sample table contains some 200,000 clones; only one count was recorded for about 86% of them. The top ten hold about 15% of the sample.

These data come from a study of blood T cell repertoires in COVID-19 (dated by TCRdb to between 2020 and 2021). General notes on the study: The collaborator samples originated in the United States, Italy and Spain and spanned the acute and convalescent phases of COVID-19. The sample metadata nearly always contained a de-identified subject ID, COVID-19 status, age in years and sex. Samples were obtained from the ongoing ImmuneRACE study (first 160 participants) and from over 1,000 subjects provided by 6 global collaborators. The dataset comprised deeply sampled blood TCRbeta repertoires from subjects exposed to, actively infected with, or recovered from COVID-19. Where available, HLA class I and class II types were taken from metadata supplied by the sample provider and were not determined by assay-based typing. The repertoires were released in a freely available public database intended as a resource for research on the immune response to SARS-CoV-2. The material from the prospective study consisted of cDNA or gDNA derived from T cells, B-cell-depleted T cells, or PBMCs. What the research found in general, with its limitations: Clinical and demographic metadata were provided uncurated, with the amount varying by source and participant.

From its cysteine to its phenylalanine, the CDR3 spans 14 amino acids. Here the CDR3 DNA is all that survives: 42 bases in frame from base 1. V is cut by 1 base and J by 5 bases, and the space between the germline ends is 8 bases. Via the germline V gene, CDR1 is KGHSH and CDR2 LQKENI. The collaborating institutions used their own protocols to collect whole blood in K2EDTA tubes. For TCRbeta analysis, collaborator samples were shipped as frozen whole blood, as isolated PBMCs, or as DNA extracted from either sample type. The sequencing input was peripheral blood. In this chain, TRBV18 is recombined with TRBJ2-2; there is no confident call for the D gene. This TCR was recovered from a man younger than 45 with active or convalescent COVID-19. The bases read TGTGCCAGCTCACCACTTGCAGGAACCGGGGAGCTGTTTTTT. Translated, it reads CASSPLAGTGELFF.